These T cell receptor beta chains were read from a single sample in a study of T cell responses to AZD1222 COVID-19 vaccine. Some clones are missing from TCRdb's copy, which holds only in-frame ones; the method was immunoSEQ multiplex PCR. The sample includes hundreds of thousands of clones, approximately 94% seen only once; the top ten take about 0.5%. The input for sequencing was peripheral blood, taken 28 days after the second AZD1222 dose. These receptors originate from an adult who received the AZD1222 COVID-19 vaccine. The CDR3 runs from the conserved cysteine through the conserved F or W. Fields, in order: J gene, V gene, clone size, D gene, CDR3 DNA, CDR3 protein. The D gene is left open where the match is weak. Size tells how often a clone was seen (once, few, many) or the class of an expanded clone, and some rows leave it out.

J gene: TRBJ2-3
V gene: TRBV2
clone size: .
D gene: TRBD2
CDR3 DNA: TGTGCCAGCAGGGAAACTAGCGGGGGTACAGATACGCAGTATTTT
CDR3 protein: CASRETSGGTDTQYF

J gene: TRBJ2-1
V gene: TRBV11-2
clone size: .
D gene: TRBD2
CDR3 DNA: TGTGCCAGCAGCATGGGGACTAGCTTATCACTAAACAATGAGCAGTTCTTC
CDR3 protein: CASSMGTSLSLNNEQFF

J gene: TRBJ1-6
V gene: TRBV28
clone size: .
D gene: .
CDR3 DNA: TGTGCCAGTGACAGTCCCACGGGGAGTTCACCCCTCCACTTT
CDR3 protein: CASDSPTGSSPLHF

J gene: TRBJ2-5
V gene: TRBV5-4
clone size: .
D gene: .
CDR3 DNA: TGTGCCAGCAGCTTTCGAGACTACCACCAAGAGACCCAGTACTTC
CDR3 protein: CASSFRDYHQETQYF

J gene: TRBJ2-1
V gene: TRBV6-4
clone size: .
D gene: TRBD2
CDR3 DNA: TGTGCCAGCAGCCTACGACTAGCGGTATACAATGAGCAGTTCTTC
CDR3 protein: CASSLRLAVYNEQFF

J gene: TRBJ1-6
V gene: TRBV4-2
clone size: .
D gene: .
CDR3 DNA: TGTGCCAGCAGCCCCGCCGGTACCATCGACCGGAGCTCCTATAATTCACCCCTCCACTTT
CDR3 protein: CASSPAGTIDRSSYNSPLHF

J gene: TRBJ2-5
V gene: TRBV12-3/TRBV12-4
clone size: .
D gene: .
CDR3 DNA: TGTGCCAGCAGTCAGACATTGGAGACCCAGTACTTC
CDR3 protein: CASSQTLETQYF

J gene: TRBJ2-7
V gene: TRBV5-1
clone size: .
D gene: TRBD2
CDR3 DNA: TGCGCCAGCAGCCCAGGGACTAGCGGGGCCCACGAGCAGTACTTC
CDR3 protein: CASSPGTSGAHEQYF

J gene: TRBJ2-2
V gene: TRBV6-1
clone size: .
D gene: .
CDR3 DNA: TGTGCCAGCAGTGAATTATGGGGTTCGGCCGGGGAGCTGTTTTTT
CDR3 protein: CASSELWGSAGELFF

J gene: TRBJ1-1
V gene: TRBV5-1
clone size: .
D gene: .
CDR3 DNA: TGCGCCAGCAGCTTCGGGACGGGGAACACTGAAGCTTTCTTT
CDR3 protein: CASSFGTGNTEAFF

J gene: TRBJ1-1
V gene: TRBV5-4
clone size: .
D gene: .
CDR3 DNA: TGTGCCAGCAGCCGGGCGGGGGACGGCCCTGAAGCTTTCTTT
CDR3 protein: CASSRAGDGPEAFF

J gene: TRBJ1-2
V gene: TRBV9
clone size: .
D gene: TRBD1
CDR3 DNA: TGTGCCAGCAGCGTATCCGAATCCGGGACCCAGGGGGGTGGCTACACCTTC
CDR3 protein: CASSVSESGTQGGGYTF

J gene: TRBJ2-3
V gene: TRBV9
clone size: .
D gene: TRBD2
CDR3 DNA: TGTGCCAGCAGTTCGGGACTAGCGGGAGGTGTGACCACAGATACGCAGTATTTT
CDR3 protein: CASSSGLAGGVTTDTQYF

J gene: TRBJ1-3
V gene: TRBV19
clone size: few
D gene: .
CDR3 DNA: TGTGCCAGTAGTATACGACGGAACACCATATATTTT
CDR3 protein: CASSIRRNTIYF

J gene: TRBJ2-3
V gene: TRBV4-1
clone size: .
D gene: .
CDR3 DNA: TGCGCCAGCAGCCAGGAGGGGTGGGCAGATACGCAGTATTTT
CDR3 protein: CASSQEGWADTQYF

J gene: TRBJ1-1
V gene: TRBV2
clone size: .
D gene: .
CDR3 DNA: TGTGCCAGCACCTTTGAGGCCGGGAACACTGAAGCTTTCTTT
CDR3 protein: CASTFEAGNTEAFF

J gene: TRBJ1-2
V gene: TRBV4-3
clone size: .
D gene: .
CDR3 DNA: TGCGCCAGCAGCCTCTCGTCGAAAGGGGGAAACTATGGCTACACCTTC
CDR3 protein: CASSLSSKGGNYGYTF

J gene: TRBJ2-5
V gene: TRBV7-2
clone size: .
D gene: TRBD2
CDR3 DNA: TGTGCCAGCAGCTTAGAGAGATCTAGCGGGAGGGGAGAGACCCAGTACTTC
CDR3 protein: CASSLERSSGRGETQYF

J gene: TRBJ2-7
V gene: TRBV18
clone size: .
D gene: TRBD1
CDR3 DNA: TGTGCCAGCTCAGGGACAGTTGTAGAGCAGTACTTC
CDR3 protein: CASSGTVVEQYF

J gene: TRBJ2-1
V gene: TRBV5-1
clone size: .
D gene: .
CDR3 DNA: TGCGCCAGCAGCTTGGCCTGGGACTGGGACTACAATGAGCAGTTCTTC
CDR3 protein: CASSLAWDWDYNEQFF

J gene: TRBJ2-7
V gene: TRBV10-3
clone size: .
D gene: TRBD1
CDR3 DNA: TGTGCCACCCTCGAGGGACAGCCCTACGAGCAGTACTTC
CDR3 protein: CATLEGQPYEQYF

J gene: TRBJ2-1
V gene: TRBV9
clone size: .
D gene: TRBD2
CDR3 DNA: TGTGCCAGCAGCACCGGACTAGCGGGGGCGAGCTACAATGAGCAGTTCTTC
CDR3 protein: CASSTGLAGASYNEQFF

J gene: TRBJ1-2
V gene: TRBV19
clone size: .
D gene: TRBD1
CDR3 DNA: TGTGCCAGTAGTATTGCAGGGGGAGATGGACCTTATGGCTACACCTTC
CDR3 protein: CASSIAGGDGPYGYTF

J gene: TRBJ2-7
V gene: TRBV10-3
clone size: .
D gene: .
CDR3 DNA: TGTGCCATCAGTGAGTCGAGGGGCCAGTATAACTACGAGCAGTACTTC
CDR3 protein: CAISESRGQYNYEQYF

J gene: TRBJ2-1
V gene: TRBV29-1
clone size: once
D gene: .
CDR3 DNA: TGCAGCGTTGAATCCCACCCGTTCTTC
CDR3 protein: CSVESHPFF

J gene: TRBJ1-2
V gene: TRBV28
clone size: .
D gene: .
CDR3 DNA: TGTGCCAGCAGTTCCCTGACCAGGGGCACCTTC
CDR3 protein: CASSSLTRGTF

J gene: TRBJ2-3
V gene: TRBV12-3/TRBV12-4
clone size: .
D gene: .
CDR3 DNA: TGTGCCAGCAGACCGATTCCAGATACGCAGTATTTT
CDR3 protein: CASRPIPDTQYF

J gene: TRBJ1-1
V gene: TRBV28
clone size: .
D gene: .
CDR3 DNA: TGTGCCAGCAGTAACACTGAAGCTTTCTTT
CDR3 protein: CASSNTEAFF

J gene: TRBJ1-1
V gene: TRBV20-1
clone size: .
D gene: TRBD1
CDR3 DNA: TGCAGTGCTAGTCAGGGGGCGAACACTGAAGCTTTCTTT
CDR3 protein: CSASQGANTEAFF

J gene: TRBJ2-7
V gene: TRBV20-1
clone size: .
D gene: .
CDR3 DNA: TGCAGTGCTAGTAACGGCGGCGAGCAGTACTTC
CDR3 protein: CSASNGGEQYF

J gene: TRBJ1-1
V gene: TRBV5-6
clone size: .
D gene: .
CDR3 DNA: TGTGCCAGCACAACCCAGGAGGGGTGGGTTACGGACACTGAAGCTTTCTTT
CDR3 protein: CASTTQEGWVTDTEAFF

J gene: TRBJ1-6
V gene: TRBV30
clone size: .
D gene: TRBD1
CDR3 DNA: TGTGCCTGGAATGACAGGGGAGGTTCACCCCTCCACTTT
CDR3 protein: CAWNDRGGSPLHF

J gene: TRBJ2-7
V gene: TRBV5-1
clone size: .
D gene: .
CDR3 DNA: TGCGCCAGCAGCCCCGGTTTTGGTCCCTACGAGCAGTACTTC
CDR3 protein: CASSPGFGPYEQYF

J gene: TRBJ2-1
V gene: TRBV5-1
clone size: .
D gene: TRBD2
CDR3 DNA: TGCGCCAGCAGCTTGCTAGCGGGGGAATACAATGAGCAGTTCTTC
CDR3 protein: CASSLLAGEYNEQFF

J gene: TRBJ1-2
V gene: TRBV3-1/TRBV3-2
clone size: .
D gene: .
CDR3 DNA: TGTGCCAGCAGCCACGAACCGGGACACTTCTCCTATGGCTACACCTTC
CDR3 protein: CASSHEPGHFSYGYTF

J gene: TRBJ1-4
V gene: TRBV5-1
clone size: .
D gene: .
CDR3 DNA: TGCGCCAGCAGCTTGAACGGGGGGAGTGGTGAAAAACTGTTTTTT
CDR3 protein: CASSLNGGSGEKLFF

J gene: TRBJ1-1
V gene: TRBV28
clone size: .
D gene: .
CDR3 DNA: TGTGCCAGCAGTTTATTTAGCAGGGTGAACACTGAAGCTTTCTTT
CDR3 protein: CASSLFSRVNTEAFF

J gene: TRBJ2-1
V gene: TRBV28
clone size: .
D gene: TRBD2
CDR3 DNA: TGTGCCAGCAGTTTAGGGGGGACTAGCGGGGATCAGAGGTTCTTC
CDR3 protein: CASSLGGTSGDQRFF

J gene: TRBJ2-5
V gene: TRBV5-1
clone size: .
D gene: .
CDR3 DNA: TGCGCCAGCAGCGTAATAGCACCCCAAGAGACCCAGTACTTC
CDR3 protein: CASSVIAPQETQYF

J gene: TRBJ2-7
V gene: TRBV9
clone size: .
D gene: .
CDR3 DNA: TGTGCCAGCAGCCCCCTTCCGGGATTGGACGAGCAGTACTTC
CDR3 protein: CASSPLPGLDEQYF

J gene: TRBJ1-2
V gene: TRBV15
clone size: .
D gene: TRBD1
CDR3 DNA: TGTGCCACCAGCAGACCGGGACAGGGTGCTAACTATGGCTACACCTTC
CDR3 protein: CATSRPGQGANYGYTF

J gene: TRBJ1-1
V gene: TRBV28
clone size: .
D gene: .
CDR3 DNA: TGTGCCAGCAGTTTATTGGGGACTGAAGCTTTCTTT
CDR3 protein: CASSLLGTEAFF

J gene: TRBJ2-7
V gene: TRBV19
clone size: .
D gene: TRBD2
CDR3 DNA: TGTGCCAGTAGTACTACCGGGGGGGGCGGGACTACGCCCTACGAGCAGTACTTC
CDR3 protein: CASSTTGGGGTTPYEQYF

J gene: TRBJ2-7
V gene: TRBV4-3
clone size: .
D gene: TRBD2
CDR3 DNA: TGCGCCAGCAGCCAGGGACTAGAAATCGGCTACGAGCAGTACTTC
CDR3 protein: CASSQGLEIGYEQYF

J gene: TRBJ1-1
V gene: TRBV12-3/TRBV12-4
clone size: .
D gene: .
CDR3 DNA: TGTGCCAGCAGTTTCAGGGGCAAAGCTTTCTTT
CDR3 protein: CASSFRGKAFF

J gene: TRBJ1-4
V gene: TRBV5-1
clone size: .
D gene: .
CDR3 DNA: TGCGCCAGCAGCCAGGGGTCGAATTATGAAAAACTGTTTTTT
CDR3 protein: CASSQGSNYEKLFF

J gene: TRBJ1-3
V gene: TRBV23-1
clone size: .
D gene: .
CDR3 DNA: TGCGCCAGCAGCCCCGCCCGGGACCCTTCTGGAAACACCATATATTTT
CDR3 protein: CASSPARDPSGNTIYF

J gene: TRBJ1-3
V gene: TRBV14
clone size: .
D gene: .
CDR3 DNA: TGTGCCAGCAGCCAAGGAGGTAGCAGGGTGGACACCATATATTTT
CDR3 protein: CASSQGGSRVDTIYF

J gene: TRBJ1-1
V gene: TRBV19
clone size: .
D gene: .
CDR3 DNA: TGTGCCAGTACCTCCACAGGGTACACTGAAGCTTTCTTT
CDR3 protein: CASTSTGYTEAFF

J gene: TRBJ2-1
V gene: TRBV5-6
clone size: .
D gene: TRBD2
CDR3 DNA: TGTGCCAGCAGCTCCGGGACTAGTTCCTACAATGAGCAGTTCTTC
CDR3 protein: CASSSGTSSYNEQFF

J gene: TRBJ1-5
V gene: TRBV4-1
clone size: .
D gene: .
CDR3 DNA: TGCGCCAGCAGCCAAGATGGCAATCAGCCCCAGCATTTT
CDR3 protein: CASSQDGNQPQHF

J gene: TRBJ2-1
V gene: TRBV5-4
clone size: .
D gene: TRBD2
CDR3 DNA: TGTGCCAGCAGCCCTGGACTAGCGGGAGCGGAGGAGCAGTTCTTC
CDR3 protein: CASSPGLAGAEEQFF

J gene: TRBJ1-6
V gene: TRBV19
clone size: .
D gene: .
CDR3 DNA: TGTGCCAGTAGTCCTCAGGGTAATTCACCCCTCCACTTT
CDR3 protein: CASSPQGNSPLHF

J gene: TRBJ1-6
V gene: TRBV19
clone size: .
D gene: TRBD1
CDR3 DNA: TGTGCCAGTTCCGGGACAGCGGGTTCACCCCTCCACTTT
CDR3 protein: CASSGTAGSPLHF